Shown below are 30 T cell receptor beta chains from a single sample sequenced in a study of blood T cell repertoires in COVID-19 (dated by TCRdb to 2020 to 2021). The library relied on the immunoSEQ multiplex PCR assay. Here the immuneACCESS table is served through TCRdb, limited to in-frame sequences with V and J called. Missing clones are a known gap in these copies; in checked studies unresolved V genes cover under half, and the rest lacks a known reason. The sample table shows 120,000 or so clones, and approximately 91% are seen once. The top ten constitute approximately 1.1% of the sample. Sequenced sample: peripheral blood. Receptors originate from a woman of 80 years or more with acute or convalescent COVID-19.

The chain has TRBV4-1 and TRBJ2-1; weak D call: TRBD2 (5 bases). There are 14 residues in the CDR3. Trimming cost V 0 bases and J 15 bases, with 18 bases left between them. In germline, CDR1 is MGHRA, CDR2 YSYEKL. The CDR3 DNA reads as TGCGCCAGCAGCCAAGAACGTCGTAGCGTGTGGCTGTTCTTC. This gives the protein CASSQERRSVWLFF.

This chain uses TRBV18 with TRBJ2-1; 8 bases are a match to TRBD1. V shed 8 bases, J shed 7 bases, and the junction held 16 bases outside the gene matches. There are 16 residues in the CDR3. Per germline, CDR1 KGHSH and CDR2 LQKENI. The CDR3 protein is CASAKTRAGGPNEQFF. In nucleotides, the CDR3 is TGTGCCAGCGCAAAAACGCGGGCAGGGGGCCCGAATGAGCAGTTCTTC.

The chain links TRBV5-1 to TRBJ1-1; TRBD1 might be the D (5 bases). The CDR3 loop spans 15 amino acids. CDR1 SGHRS and CDR2 YFSETQ come from the germline V gene. V lost 4 bases and J lost 2, with 15 bases in between. This chain's CDR3 is CASSRQRGGNTEAFF. The DNA for the CDR3 is TGCGCCAGCAGCCGACAGCGGGGAGGAAACACTGAAGCTTTCTTT.

The rearrangement links TRBV11-2 to TRBJ1-6, with D possibly being TRBD1 (5 bases). V gave up 1 base and J gave up 7 bases, with 8 bases separating them. The CDR3 length is 14 residues. Germline CDR1 SGHAT, CDR2 FQNNGV. CDR3 coding DNA: TGTGCCAGCAGCTTAGTACAGGCAAATTCACCCCTCCACTTT. This encodes CASSLVQANSPLHF.

The chain uses TRBV19 and TRBJ2-7; TRBD2 matches at 9 bases. The V segment lost 1 base and the J segment 3 bases; nucleotides outside the gene matches: 13. The length of the CDR3 is 18 residues. CDR1 LNHDA and CDR2 SQIVND come from the germline V gene (reference sequence). CDR3: CASSIVTSGGPSGYEQYF. DNA of the CDR3: TGTGCCAGTAGTATAGTAACCAGCGGGGGGCCTAGCGGCTACGAGCAGTACTTC.

The chain carries TRBV6-5 and TRBJ2-5; 7 bases align to TRBD2. The CDR3 spans 13 residues. The V and J ends lost 6 bases and 4 bases, in that order; junction bases with no gene match: 5. Germline CDR1 reads MNHEY; CDR2 reads SVGAGI. The CDR3 sequence is CASSPGLRETQYF. The CDR3 coding sequence is TGTGCCAGCAGCCCGGGACTAAGAGAGACCCAGTACTTC.

J is TRBJ2-2 and V is TRBV7-9; 8 bases line up with TRBD1. The CDR3 runs to 15 residues. V shed 5 bases, J shed 2 bases, and the junction held 4 bases outside the gene matches. Germline CDR1 SEHNR, CDR2 FQNEAQ (reference sequence). The CDR3 loop is CASSAGTGNTGELFF. The CDR3 DNA sequence: TGTGCCAGCAGCGCCGGGACAGGTAACACCGGGGAGCTGTTTTTT.

Points on this clone: The same CDR3 can be traced to other DNA sequences in this sample. V usage is TRBV28 and J usage is TRBJ1-2; 7 positions match TRBD1. CDR1 and CDR2 from the germline V gene are MDHEN and SYDVKM. V lost 6 bases and J lost 5; bases outside the gene matches: 6. This CDR3 spans 13 amino acids. DNA of the CDR3: TGTGCCAGCAGGAGACAGGGAAGGTATGGCTACACCTTC. Translated, it gives CASRRQGRYGYTF.

The genes are TRBV6-2 or TRBV6-3 and TRBJ1-3; tentative D call: TRBD1 (6 bases). The CDR3 consists of 17 residues. Looked up from germline, CDR1 is MNHEY and CDR2 is SVGEGT. V lost 2 bases to trimming and J lost 0 bases, with 14 bases between them. DNA for the CDR3: TGTGCCAGCAGTTACCAGGCAGGGGCCTACTCTGGAAACACCATATATTTT. Translating gives CASSYQAGAYSGNTIYF.

The chain combines TRBV19 with TRBJ2-7; the match to TRBD1 covers 10 bases. Germline values: CDR1 LNHDA, CDR2 SQIVND (reference sequence). This CDR3 is 15 amino acids long. Losses at the gene ends were 5 bases for V and 7 bases for J; bases not matched to a gene: 11. Here the CDR3 DNA reads TGTGCCAGTAGTCCCGGGACAGGGGTCTCTATAGAGCAGTACTTC. Its translation: CASSPGTGVSIEQYF. Together with reference TRBV19 and TRBJ2-7, the CDR3 gives the full variable domain: DGGITQSPKYLFRKEGQNVTLSCEQNLNHDAMYWYRQDPGQGLRLIYYSQIVNDFQKGDIAEGYSVSREKKESFPLTVTSAQKNPTAFYLCASSPGTGVSIEQYFGPGTRLTVT.

The chain recombines TRBV19 with TRBJ1-1; maybe TRBD1 (6 bases). CDR1 is LNHDA, CDR2 SQIVND, per germline (reference sequence). The CDR3 consists of 14 residues. V lost 8 bases, J lost 4 bases, and 17 bases lay in between. The CDR3 DNA sequence: TGTGCCAGTGGGGCTGCGGGAGGGGGCACTGAAGCTTTCTTT. Translated: CASGAAGGGTEAFF. Together with reference TRBV19 and TRBJ1-1, the CDR3 gives the full variable domain: DGGITQSPKYLFRKEGQNVTLSCEQNLNHDAMYWYRQDPGQGLRLIYYSQIVNDFQKGDIAEGYSVSREKKESFPLTVTSAQKNPTAFYLCASGAAGGGTEAFFGQGTRLTVV.

V is TRBV5-4 and J is TRBJ2-7, with 8 nucleotides matching TRBD2. The germline CDR1 and CDR2 sequences are SGHNT and YYREEE (reference sequence). The junction had 7 bases not matched to a gene; V was cut back by 4 bases and J by 7 bases. The CDR3 sequence is 13 residues long. CDR3 loop: CASSPGGAGEQYF. The CDR3 nucleotides are TGTGCCAGCAGCCCGGGGGGGGCCGGGGAGCAGTACTTC.

V usage is TRBV4-1 and J usage is TRBJ1-1, with D possibly matching TRBD1 (6 bases). This CDR3 has 14 residues. The ends were cut back, 3 bases at V and 10 bases at J, with 18 bases in the middle. Germline lookup yields CDR1 MGHRA and CDR2 YSYEKL. The CDR3 coding sequence is TGCGCCAGCAGCCAGCTTAGACAGGCGTCTAGAGCTTTCTTT. Translated, it gives CASSQLRQASRAFF.

The chain employs TRBV4-2 and TRBJ2-1; 11 nucleotides align to TRBD2. The V and J ends lost 0 bases and 7 bases, in that order; junction bases with no gene match: 8. Per germline, CDR1 LGHNA and CDR2 YNFKEQ. CDR3 length equals 17 residues. The CDR3 DNA reads as TGTGCCAGCAGCCAAGATTTTAGCGGGGGGGCCAGGAATGAGCAGTTCTTC. Its protein is CASSQDFSGGARNEQFF.

The rearrangement links TRBV5-1 to TRBJ2-5, with D tentatively TRBD1 (6 bases). The ends were cut back, 0 bases at V and 9 bases at J, with 15 bases in the middle. Germline values: CDR1 SGHRS, CDR2 YFSETQ. The CDR3 loop spans 14 amino acids. The DNA for the CDR3 is TGCGCCAGCAGCTTGGATGCAGGGGCTGGTTCCCAGTACTTC. It translates to CASSLDAGAGSQYF.

This clone is a singleton in its sample. J is TRBJ1-2 and V is TRBV5-1; 9 nucleotides align to TRBD1. Unmatched junction bases numbered 8, after V lost 2 bases and J lost 3 bases. There are 16 residues in the CDR3. CDR1 is SGHRS and CDR2 is YFSETQ in the germline V gene. The CDR3 DNA follows: TGCGCCAGCAGCTTTGGGAGGGGACAGGGTGACTATGGCTACACCTTC. Protein: CASSFGRGQGDYGYTF. Variable domain in full (rest from reference TRBV5-1 and TRBJ1-2): KAGVTQTPRYLIKTRGQQVTLSCSPISGHRSVSWYQQTPGQGLQFLFEYFSETQRNKGNFPGRFSGRQFSNSRSEMNVSTLELGDSALYLCASSFGRGQGDYGYTFGSGTRLTVV.

The V gene is TRBV19, the J gene TRBJ2-3, with 9 bases identical to TRBD2. Germline trimming cut 5 bases from V and 4 bases from J; bases unmatched to any gene: 4. From germline, CDR1 is LNHDA and CDR2 SQIVND (reference sequence). The CDR3 length is 14 residues. The CDR3 loop is CASSLLAGADTQYF. Here the CDR3 DNA reads TGTGCCAGTAGTCTCTTAGCGGGGGCAGATACGCAGTATTTT.

The V and J genes are TRBV2 and TRBJ1-4; 11 nucleotides agree with TRBD1. V gave up 4 bases and J gave up 7 bases; unmatched junction bases: 2. Germline V gives CDR1 SNHLY, CDR2 FYNNEI. CDR3 size: 14 residues. The CDR3 protein is CASSADRGREKLFF. Written as DNA, the CDR3 is TGTGCCAGCAGTGCGGACAGGGGGCGTGAAAAACTGTTTTTT.

The rearrangement uses TRBV5-4 and TRBJ2-3, with D perhaps matching TRBD2 (6 bases). Germline-derived CDR1 and CDR2 are SGHNT and YYREEE (reference sequence). The V and J ends lost 1 base and 0 bases respectively, with 9 bases between them. This CDR3 region has 15 residues. CDR3 amino acids: CASSLYRGSTDTQYF. The CDR3 DNA reads as TGTGCCAGCAGCTTGTACCGGGGGAGCACAGATACGCAGTATTTT.

The genes are TRBV12-1 and TRBJ1-4. TRBV12-1 is reported as a pseudogene. There are 13 residues in the CDR3. CDR3 region: CASNGETNEKLFF. Written as DNA, the CDR3 is TGTGCCAGCAACGGGGAAACTAATGAAAAACTGTTTTTT.

The J gene is TRBJ2-1, the V gene TRBV7-9, with D hard to call. This CDR3 region has 14 residues. Germline-derived CDR1 and CDR2 are SEHNR and FQNEAQ (reference sequence). The V end lost 3 bases, the J end lost 5 bases, and 11 bases lay between the germline ends. The CDR3 protein is CASSFFGLNNEQFF. The CDR3 DNA reads TGTGCCAGCAGCTTTTTTGGCCTTAACAATGAGCAGTTCTTC.

The rearrangement joins TRBV5-4 to TRBJ2-5; the match to TRBD1 covers 7 bases. CDR3 length: 13 residues. Per the germline V gene, CDR1 is SGHNT and CDR2 is YYREEE (reference sequence). With 4 bases clipped from V and 4 bases from J, the junction kept 4 bases outside the gene matches. Here the CDR3 DNA reads TGTGCCAGCAGCCCGAGGGACAGAGAGACCCAGTACTTC. Amino acids: CASSPRDRETQYF. The full variable domain, completed using reference TRBV5-4 and TRBJ2-5, is ETGVTQSPTHLIKTRGQQVTLRCSSQSGHNTVSWYQQALGQGPQFIFQYYREEENGRGNFPPRFSGLQFPNYSSELNVNALELDDSALYLCASSPRDRETQYFGPGTRLLVL.

This clone was detected only a few times. The rearrangement joins TRBV19 to TRBJ1-1, with D maybe TRBD1 (6 bases). The CDR3 is made up of 14 amino acids. Trimming took 6 bases from V and 6 from J, leaving 17 bases between them. The germline V gene has CDR1 LNHDA and CDR2 SQIVND (reference sequence). CDR3: CASSRPAEGAEAFF. As DNA, the CDR3 is TGTGCCAGTAGCCGACCTGCTGAGGGGGCTGAAGCTTTCTTT.

The V gene is TRBV24-1, the J gene TRBJ2-2, with D possibly being TRBD1 (5 bases). The CDR3 is made up of 18 amino acids. Germline V gene lookup returns CDR1 KGHDR and CDR2 SFDVKD. V was trimmed by 4 bases and J by 0 bases, leaving 17 bases between them. CDR3 amino acids: CATSDSPDSDANTGELFF. DNA of the CDR3: TGTGCCACCAGTGACAGCCCCGACAGTGACGCGAACACCGGGGAGCTGTTTTTT.

V is TRBV5-1 and J is TRBJ1-1, with 7 bases lining up with TRBD1. V dropped 6 bases and J dropped 2; count of bases not matched to a gene: 10. CDR3 length: 15 amino acids. Germline CDR1 is SGHRS and CDR2 is YFSETQ. The CDR3, as DNA: TGCGCCAGCACCACTACGGGACAGATCAACACTGAAGCTTTCTTT. Protein sequence: CASTTTGQINTEAFF.

The chain uses TRBV27 and TRBJ1-2; TRBD1 matches at 9 bases. CDR3 size: 15 residues. J was trimmed by 4 bases and V by 6 bases; bases with no gene match: 9. Germline V gene sequence: CDR1 MNHEY, CDR2 SMNVEV (reference sequence). The CDR3 here is CASRPTGGVGYGYTF. For the CDR3, the DNA is TGTGCCAGCAGACCTACAGGGGGCGTTGGCTATGGCTACACCTTC.

The V and J genes are TRBV20-1 and TRBJ1-3; 8 nucleotides align to TRBD1. Germline V gene data show CDR1 as DFQATT and CDR2 as SNEGSKA (reference sequence). This CDR3 is built from 14 residues. Losses at the gene ends were 3 bases for V and 3 bases for J; bases not matched to a gene: 4. The DNA for the CDR3 is TGCAGTGCTAGTGGACAGGGTAGTGGAAACACCATATATTTT. Its translation: CSASGQGSGNTIYF.

The chain links TRBV6-1 to TRBJ2-2, with TRBD1 identical over 10 bases. The CDR3 consists of 15 residues. Trimming removed 3 bases from V and 4 bases from J; junction bases left unmatched: 2. Germline CDR1 reads MNHNS; CDR2 reads SASEGT. The CDR3 DNA reads as TGTGCCAGCAGTGAGACAGGGGGCTTCACCGGGGAGCTGTTTTTT. Encoded protein: CASSETGGFTGELFF.

This clone came up a few times. The sample holds other DNA sequences that translate to the same CDR3. The J gene is TRBJ2-3, the V gene TRBV19, with 11 bases identical to TRBD1. The germline CDR1 and CDR2 sequences are LNHDA and SQIVND (reference sequence). The CDR3 loop spans 14 amino acids. Trimming cost V 6 bases and J 3 bases; bases outside gene matches: 2. The CDR3 DNA reads as TGTGCCAGTAGGGACAGGGGGCGGACAGATACGCAGTATTTT. As protein: CASRDRGRTDTQYF.

The V call is TRBV2, the J call TRBJ2-3; 9 bases fit TRBD1. The CDR3 contains 15 residues. With 5 bases clipped from V and 6 bases from J, the junction kept 9 bases outside the gene matches. Germline V gene lookup returns CDR1 SNHLY and CDR2 FYNNEI. The CDR3 is CASSPDRGWADTQYF. DNA of the CDR3: TGTGCCAGCAGTCCGGACAGGGGTTGGGCGGATACGCAGTATTTT.